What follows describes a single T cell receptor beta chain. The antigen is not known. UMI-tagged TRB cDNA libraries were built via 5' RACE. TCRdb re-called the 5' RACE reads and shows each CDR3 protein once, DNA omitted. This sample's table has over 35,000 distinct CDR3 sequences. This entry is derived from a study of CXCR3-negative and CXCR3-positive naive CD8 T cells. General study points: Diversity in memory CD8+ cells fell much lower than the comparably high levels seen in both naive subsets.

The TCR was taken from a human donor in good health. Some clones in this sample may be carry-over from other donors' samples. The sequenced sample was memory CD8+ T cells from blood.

CDR3 sequence reads: CASSLLALREQFF. V gene TRBV28 combines with J gene TRBJ2-1; TCRdb outputs TRBD2, but without DNA this stays unchecked. CDR3 length equals 13 residues. From germline, CDR1 is MDHEN and CDR2 SYDVKM.